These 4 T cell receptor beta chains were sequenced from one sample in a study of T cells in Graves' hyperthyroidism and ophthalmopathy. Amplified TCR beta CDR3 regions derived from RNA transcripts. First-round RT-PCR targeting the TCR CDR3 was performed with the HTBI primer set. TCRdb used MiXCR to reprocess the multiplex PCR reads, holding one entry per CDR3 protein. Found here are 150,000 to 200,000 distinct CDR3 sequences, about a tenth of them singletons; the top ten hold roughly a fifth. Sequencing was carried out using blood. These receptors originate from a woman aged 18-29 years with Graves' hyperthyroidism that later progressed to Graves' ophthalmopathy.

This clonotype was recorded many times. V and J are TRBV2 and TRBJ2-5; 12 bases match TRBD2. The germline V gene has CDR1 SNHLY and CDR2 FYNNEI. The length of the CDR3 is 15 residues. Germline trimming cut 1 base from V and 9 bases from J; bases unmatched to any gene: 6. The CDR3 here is CASSEVLAGGHSQYF. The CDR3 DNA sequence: TGTGCCAGCAGTGAAGTCCTAGCGGGGGGGCATTCCCAGTACTTC.

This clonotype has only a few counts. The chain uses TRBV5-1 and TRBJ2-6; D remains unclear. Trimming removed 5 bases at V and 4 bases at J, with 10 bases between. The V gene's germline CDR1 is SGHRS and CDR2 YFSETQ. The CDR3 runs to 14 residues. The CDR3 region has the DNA TGCGCCAGCAGAAACCGCTACGGGGCCAACGTCCTGACTTTC. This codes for CASRNRYGANVLTF.

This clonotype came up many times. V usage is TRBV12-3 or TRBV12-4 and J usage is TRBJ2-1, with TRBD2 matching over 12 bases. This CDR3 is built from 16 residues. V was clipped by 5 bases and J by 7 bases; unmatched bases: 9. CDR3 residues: CASSPPTSGGWNEQFF. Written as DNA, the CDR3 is TGTGCCAGCAGTCCACCGACTAGCGGGGGTTGGAATGAGCAGTTCTTC.

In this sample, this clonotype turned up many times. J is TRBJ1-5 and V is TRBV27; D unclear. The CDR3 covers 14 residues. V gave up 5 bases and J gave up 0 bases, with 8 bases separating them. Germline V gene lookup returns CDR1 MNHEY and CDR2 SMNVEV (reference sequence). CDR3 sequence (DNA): TGTGCCAGCAGTGGCCAGAATAGCAATCAGCCCCAGCATTTT. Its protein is CASSGQNSNQPQHF.